The rows below give T cell receptor beta chains drawn from one sample of a study of blood T cell repertoires in COVID-19. Clones were read by immunoSEQ multiplex PCR, and TCRdb kept only the in-frame ones, dropping some. Of 110,000 to 150,000 clones in the sample, approximately 80% are singletons; the top ten hold approximately 1.6%. Sequenced: PBMCs or T cells enriched from blood (not recorded which). The receptors come from a young woman who had been exposed to COVID-19. Both conserved end residues are part of each CDR3. A D gene is named only where the DNA matches it firmly. Clone size is shown for a subset of rows, as once, few, many or a class of expanded clone.

abundance | d_gene | j_gene | v_gene | CDR3aa | CDR3nt
NA | TRBD1 | TRBJ1-1 | TRBV5-4 | CASSRNAGTGGMNTEAFF | TGTGCCAGCAGCCGGAATGCAGGGACAGGGGGCATGAACACTGAAGCTTTCTTT
NA | TRBD1 | TRBJ2-5 | TRBV5-1 | CASSLSGGILGPKNQETQYF | TGCGCCAGCAGCTTGTCAGGGGGAATCCTTGGACCAAAAAATCAAGAGACCCAGTACTTC
many | TRBD1 | TRBJ2-5 | TRBV5-1 | CASSSGQGRETQYF | TGCGCCAGCAGCTCCGGACAGGGGCGAGAGACCCAGTACTTC
NA | NA | TRBJ1-1 | TRBV7-6 | CASSLDQNTEAFF | TGTGCCAGCAGCTTAGATCAGAACACTGAAGCTTTCTTT
NA | NA | TRBJ2-2 | TRBV2 | CASSQSGNTGELFF | TGTGCCAGCAGCCAGAGCGGGAACACCGGGGAGCTGTTTTTT
NA | NA | TRBJ2-1 | TRBV27 | CASSATIHRVSNEQFF | TGTGCCAGCAGTGCAACGATTCACAGGGTTAGCAATGAGCAGTTCTTC
NA | TRBD2 | TRBJ2-5 | TRBV5-1 | CASSRGLAGLQETQYF | TGCGCCAGCAGCCGAGGGTTAGCGGGATTACAAGAGACCCAGTACTTC
many | NA | TRBJ2-7 | TRBV2 | CASSEALHTTTYEQYF | TGTGCCAGCAGTGAAGCGCTTCACACTACCACCTACGAGCAGTACTTC
few | NA | TRBJ1-1 | TRBV6-5 | CASSIRNTEAFF | TGTGCCAGCAGTATCAGGAACACTGAAGCTTTCTTT
few | TRBD1 | TRBJ2-7 | TRBV18 | CASSRPGQPYEQYF | TGTGCCAGCTCAAGACCGGGACAGCCCTACGAGCAGTACTTC
once | NA | TRBJ2-3 | TRBV7-9 | CASSLADPGMGTDTQYF | TGTGCCAGCAGCTTAGCTGATCCGGGGATGGGCACAGATACGCAGTATTTT
once | NA | TRBJ1-2 | TRBV18 | CASSPWDTGRRGYTF | TGTGCCAGCTCACCCTGGGACACCGGACGAAGAGGCTACACCTTC
NA | NA | TRBJ2-7 | TRBV11-2 | CASSLNPGLNYEQYF | TGTGCCAGCAGCTTAAACCCGGGACTGAACTACGAGCAGTACTTC
NA | TRBD1 | TRBJ2-7 | TRBV7-9 | CASSKDRVEQYF | TGTGCCAGCAGCAAAGACAGGGTCGAGCAGTACTTC
NA | TRBD1 | TRBJ1-1 | TRBV6-5 | CASSSTGTGGLGAFF | TGTGCCAGCAGTAGTACCGGGACAGGGGGCCTAGGAGCTTTCTTT
NA | TRBD1 | TRBJ1-5 | TRBV2 | CASRDRAQPQHF | TGTGCCAGCAGGGACAGGGCACAGCCCCAGCATTTT
few | NA | TRBJ2-1 | TRBV4-2 | CASSQDRGAGGNEQFF | TGTGCCAGCAGCCAAGATCGGGGGGCCGGCGGCAATGAGCAGTTCTTC
NA | TRBD2 | TRBJ2-2 | TRBV5-1 | CASSLSSGVNTGELFF | TGCGCCAGCAGCTTGTCTAGCGGGGTGAACACCGGGGAGCTGTTTTTT
medium-sized | TRBD1 | TRBJ2-7 | TRBV28 | CASSSGQGNEQYF | TGTGCCAGCAGTTCGGGACAGGGGAACGAGCAGTACTTC
few | NA | TRBJ1-5 | TRBV21-1 | CASSKGPGRGSNQPQHF | TGTGCCAGCAGCAAAGGGCCCGGTAGGGGCAGCAATCAGCCCCAGCATTTT
NA | NA | TRBJ2-3 | TRBV7-2 | CASSLVAGSRTDTQYF | TGTGCCAGCAGCTTAGTTGCGGGATCCCGCACAGATACGCAGTATTTT
NA | NA | TRBJ1-5 | TRBV6-2/TRBV6-3 | CASSPAVQVYSNQPQHF | TGTGCCAGCAGCCCTGCTGTACAGGTGTATAGCAATCAGCCCCAGCATTTT
NA | NA | TRBJ2-7 | TRBV29-1 | CSARSGVYEQYF | TGCAGCGCCAGATCTGGAGTCTACGAGCAGTACTTC
NA | NA | TRBJ2-2 | TRBV6-1 | CASSEGGGAAGELFF | TGTGCCAGCAGTGAAGGGGGGGGCGCTGCCGGGGAGCTGTTTTTT
NA | NA | TRBJ1-4 | TRBV4-1 | CASSQPHLGGREKLFF | TGCGCCAGCAGCCAACCCCATCTAGGGGGACGAGAAAAACTGTTTTTT
NA | NA | TRBJ1-5 | TRBV7-8 | CASSLSRQPQHF | TGTGCCAGCAGCTTATCTAGACAGCCCCAGCATTTT
NA | TRBD2 | TRBJ2-6 | TRBV7-6 | CASSLLLAGGSGANVLTF | TGTGCCAGCAGCCTGCTGCTAGCGGGGGGCTCTGGGGCCAACGTCCTGACTTTC
NA | TRBD1 | TRBJ1-5 | TRBV7-2 | CASSLRGGTGSGNQPQHF | TGTGCCAGCAGCCTACGGGGGGGGACAGGGTCCGGCAATCAGCCCCAGCATTTT
NA | NA | TRBJ2-7 | TRBV18 | CASSPSSYSYEQYF | TGTGCCAGCTCACCCAGTTCTTACTCCTACGAGCAGTACTTC
NA | NA | TRBJ1-5 | TRBV7-2 | CASSLAAGSNQPQHF | TGTGCCAGCAGCTTAGCTGCAGGATCCAATCAGCCCCAGCATTTT
once | NA | TRBJ2-7 | TRBV27 | CASRRSPAPSSYEQYF | TGTGCCAGCCGCCGATCCCCAGCGCCGAGCTCCTACGAGCAGTACTTC
few | NA | TRBJ1-1 | TRBV29-1 | CSGKRQGSTEAFF | TGCAGCGGGAAACGACAAGGGAGCACTGAAGCTTTCTTT
NA | NA | TRBJ1-2 | TRBV4-3 | CASSQDRSGYGYTF | TGCGCCAGCAGCCAAGATCGCTCAGGGTATGGCTACACCTTC
NA | NA | TRBJ2-7 | TRBV18 | CASSPHPTETEGSF | TGTGCCAGCTCACCACACCCTACAGAGACTGAAGGGAGCTTC
NA | NA | TRBJ2-1 | TRBV4-1 | CASSSPGLTPYNEQFF | TGCGCCAGCAGCTCCCCGGGACTCACCCCCTACAATGAGCAGTTCTTC
NA | NA | TRBJ2-7 | TRBV6-6 | CASSYSAGTYEQYF | TGTGCCAGCAGTTACTCGGCGGGTACCTACGAGCAGTACTTC
once | NA | TRBJ1-1 | TRBV6-4 | CASSDDNGGTEAFF | TGTGCCAGCAGTGACGATAATGGGGGGACTGAAGCTTTCTTT
NA | NA | TRBJ1-2 | TRBV7-3 | CASSLGGNYGYTF | TGTGCCAGCAGCTTAGGGGGGAACTATGGCTACACCTTC
few | TRBD1 | TRBJ2-7 | TRBV4-2 | CASSQPGQGTYEQYF | TGTGCCAGCAGCCAACCGGGACAGGGCACCTACGAGCAGTACTTC